These 10 T cell receptor beta chains were all obtained from the same sample, sequenced in a study of T cell responses to AZD1222 COVID-19 vaccine. The assay was immunoSEQ multiplex PCR, and TCRdb's table has in-frame clones only and misses some. This sample has some 120,000 clones, with 93% found just once. The specimen was peripheral blood, collected on day 0 of AZD1222 vaccination. All receptors come from an adult in good health.

The chain combines TRBV6-5 with TRBJ1-6; D is undetermined. The V and J ends lost 1 base and 8 bases respectively, with 12 bases between them. The CDR3 extends over 15 amino acids. Germline V lookup: CDR1 MNHEY, CDR2 SVGAGI. CDR3 DNA sequence: TGTGCCAGCAGTTACTTTGGGTATAAGGATTCACCCCTCCACTTT. This encodes CASSYFGYKDSPLHF.

This chain connects TRBV5-4 to TRBJ1-1; the D gene is possibly TRBD1 (5 bases). CDR3 length equals 14 residues. Trimming took 5 bases from V and 1 from J, leaving 12 bases between them. From germline, CDR1 is SGHNT and CDR2 YYREEE (reference sequence). The CDR3 loop is CASRMGGGNTEAFF. In DNA form, the CDR3 reads TGTGCCAGCAGAATGGGGGGAGGGAACACTGAAGCTTTCTTT. Filled out from reference TRBV5-4 and TRBJ1-1, the complete variable domain reads ETGVTQSPTHLIKTRGQQVTLRCSSQSGHNTVSWYQQALGQGPQFIFQYYREEENGRGNFPPRFSGLQFPNYSSELNVNALELDDSALYLCASRMGGGNTEAFFGQGTRLTVV.

This chain connects TRBV6-5 to TRBJ2-3, with TRBD2 identical over 7 bases. With V trimmed by 4 bases and J by 4 bases, 8 bases remained unmatched. Germline CDR1 MNHEY, CDR2 SVGAGI. The CDR3 covers 15 residues. The CDR3 DNA reads as TGTGCCAGCAGTTCGGGACTAACCAGGGCAGATACGCAGTATTTT. This gives the protein CASSSGLTRADTQYF.

J is TRBJ2-7 and V is TRBV2, with a weak D call TRBD1 (6 bases). Germline V gene lookup returns CDR1 SNHLY and CDR2 FYNNEI. V lost 4 bases and J lost 3, with 19 bases in between. The CDR3 has 16 residues. As DNA, the CDR3 is TGTGCCAGCAGTGCACCGAACAGGGAAGTAGGCTACGAGCAGTACTTC. As protein: CASSAPNREVGYEQYF.

The chain combines TRBV24-1 with TRBJ1-6; no firm D call. Germline CDR1 reads KGHDR; CDR2 reads SFDVKD. V was shortened by 5 bases and J by 0 bases, with 7 bases between the two germline ends. The CDR3 has 15 residues. CDR3 coding DNA: TGTGCCACCAGTGCCCTATGCTCCTATAATTCACCCCTCCACTTT. Encoded protein: CATSALCSYNSPLHF.

V and J are TRBV30 and TRBJ1-4, with TRBD1 as a possible D gene (5 bases). Trimming took 2 bases from V and 2 from J, leaving 9 bases between them. The CDR3 contains 14 residues. Germline V lookup: CDR1 GTSNPN, CDR2 SVGIG (reference sequence). The CDR3 is CAWSLDSTNEKLFF. In nucleotides, the CDR3 is TGTGCCTGGAGTCTAGACAGTACTAATGAAAAACTGTTTTTT.

CDR3 loop: CATSRVKSFGTQYF. Written as DNA, the CDR3 is TGTGCCACCAGCAGAGTGAAGAGTTTCGGGACCCAGTACTTC. The rearrangement uses TRBV15 and TRBJ2-5, with no clear D. The germline CDR1 and CDR2 sequences are LNHNV and YYDKDF (reference sequence). Trimming shortened V by 1 base and J by 7 bases, and 13 bases separated the two germline ends. This CDR3 comprises 14 residues.

The J gene is TRBJ2-5, the V gene TRBV18, with D perhaps assigned TRBD1 or TRBD2 (5 bases each). Between the trimmed V and J ends, which lost 3 bases and 3 bases, there was a span of 11 bases. CDR1 is KGHSH, CDR2 LQKENI, per germline. The CDR3 consists of 14 residues. CDR3 DNA sequence: TGTGCCAGCTCACCTAGTTGGGGGAAAGAGACCCAGTACTTC. Amino acids: CASSPSWGKETQYF.

The chain recombines TRBV14 with TRBJ1-1, with D possibly TRBD1 on 6 matching bases. Looked up from germline, CDR1 is SGHDN and CDR2 is FVKESK. The CDR3 spans 15 residues. Trimming took 4 bases from V and 4 from J, leaving 16 bases between them. CDR3: CASSPSSGQLTEAFF. The CDR3 DNA follows: TGTGCCAGCAGCCCCTCATCCGGACAGCTCACTGAAGCTTTCTTT.

This clone was found once. The CDR3 spells CASSLGLGGATEAFF. DNA for the CDR3: TGTGCCAGCAGCTTGGGTTTAGGGGGCGCCACTGAAGCTTTCTTT. The chain has TRBV5-4 and TRBJ1-1; 7 bases line up with TRBD1. The J segment lost 4 bases and the V segment lost 0 bases, leaving 6 bases of the junction unmatched. CDR1 SGHNT and CDR2 YYREEE come from the germline V gene (reference sequence). The CDR3 totals 15 residues.